This T cell receptor (beta chain) was sequenced during a study of CD4 T cells in relation to SARS-CoV-2 and coronaviruses. Findings and caveats of the study: Approximately 65% of donors had memory CD4+ clonotypes crossrecognizing SARS-CoV-2 and common cold coronavirus spike. The assay detects memory recall responses, not culture-primed primary responses.

Survey-level TCR-beta sequencing used DNA from CEF-cultured naive and memory CD4+ T cells. Sequencing used immunoSEQ multiplex PCR; TCRdb keeps in-frame clones, though not all of them. Of about 34,000 clones in the sample, roughly 76% were seen once. This clone was recorded once. The antigen is undetermined. Germline CDR1 is SGHTA and CDR2 is FQGNSA. The CDR3 spans 14 residues. Trimming cost V 2 bases and J 3 bases, with 9 bases left between them. The material sequenced was memory CD4+ T cells from PBMCs, cultured in vitro. This receptor was identified in an adult with COVID-19. J is TRBJ2-3 and V is TRBV7-2, with TRBD2 as a possible D gene (6 bases). CDR3 amino acids: CASSLSLATDTQYF. CDR3 DNA: TGTGCCAGCAGCTTAAGCCTAGCGACAGATACGCAGTATTTT.